This passage covers 26 T cell receptor beta chains from one sample sequenced in a study of T cells in Graves' hyperthyroidism and ophthalmopathy (dated by TCRdb to the late 2010s). The protocol used for the library was multiplex PCR. The reads were generated on an Illumina HiSeq 2000. The TCR beta CDR3 regions were amplified from RNA transcripts. The first round of RT-PCR for the TCR CDR3 was performed with the HTBI primer set and the Qiagen OneStep RT-PCR kit. The public sequencing data were trimmed at Q25 with fastp and processed into clonotypes with MiXCR by TCRdb, which kept only in-frame beta chains. Rows merge per CDR3 protein into single entries with the most common DNA and genes. Within this sample are approximately 420,000 distinct CDR3 sequences, with under 15% of them counted one time only. Roughly 33% of the sample rests with the top ten. The sample was blood. The source of these receptors is a woman aged 30 to 39 with Graves' hyperthyroidism.

The table lists this clonotype with many counts. The chain couples TRBV20-1 to TRBJ2-3; D unclear. V was trimmed by 1 base and J by 2 bases, leaving 7 bases between them. This CDR3 spans 13 amino acids. Germline-derived CDR1 and CDR2 are DFQATT and SNEGSKA (reference sequence). The chain's CDR3 is CSARAATTDTQYF. Written as DNA, the CDR3 is TGCAGTGCTAGAGCGGCTACCACAGATACGCAGTATTTT.

The sample holds many counts of this clonotype. This chain joins TRBV30 and TRBJ2-7; 11 nucleotides align to TRBD2. CDR1 GTSNPN and CDR2 SVGIG come from the germline V gene (reference sequence). The CDR3 totals 14 residues. With 3 bases clipped from V and 2 bases from J, the junction kept 3 bases outside the gene matches. For the CDR3, the DNA is TGTGCCTGGAGAACGACTAGCGGGACCTACGAGCAGTACTTC. Protein product: CAWRTTSGTYEQYF.

This clonotype was counted at least ten times. The rearrangement joins TRBV20-1 to TRBJ2-7, with D maybe TRBD1 (5 bases). Trimming took 6 bases from V and 6 from J, leaving 18 bases between them. This CDR3 spans 13 amino acids. Germline CDR1 and CDR2: DFQATT and SNEGSKA (reference sequence). This chain's CDR3 is CSAGGAKIGEQYF. In DNA form, the CDR3 reads TGCAGTGCCGGTGGGGCAAAAATAGGCGAGCAGTACTTC.

This clonotype appeared a single time. Since a much larger clone is just one base distant, this may be a read error. V usage is TRBV2 and J usage is TRBJ1-2; D gene unclear. CDR1 and CDR2 (germline): SNHLY, FYNNEI. V dropped 5 bases and J dropped 8 bases, with 9 bases sitting between them. The CDR3 is made up of 11 amino acids. CDR3 residues: CASSLEVGYTF. CDR3 in DNA: TGTGCCAGCAGTTTAGAAGTGGGCTACACCTTC.

This chain links TRBV15 with TRBJ2-2; 7 positions match TRBD1. Germline lookup yields CDR1 LNHNV and CDR2 YYDKDF (reference sequence). There are 14 residues in the CDR3. V lost 6 bases to trimming and J lost 6 bases; unmatched junction nucleotides: 7. The CDR3 region has the DNA TGTGCCACCAGGAATCAGGGGGAAGCCGGGGAGCTGTTTTTT. Amino acid sequence: CATRNQGEAGELFF. Supplemented by reference TRBV15 and TRBJ2-2, the full variable domain reads DAMVIQNPRYQVTQFGKPVTLSCSQTLNHNVMYWYQQKSSQAPKLLFHYYDKDFNNEADTPDNFQSRRPNTSFCFLDIRSPGLGDTAMYLCATRNQGEAGELFFGEGSRLTVL.

This clonotype was seen repeatedly, ten times or more. The chain carries TRBV7-2 and TRBJ2-7, with TRBD1 matching over 11 bases. Trimming at V came to 4 bases and at J to 3 bases, leaving 5 bases not matched to a gene. The V gene's germline CDR1 is SGHTA and CDR2 FQGNSA. The CDR3 has 15 residues. CDR3 DNA sequence: TGTGCCAGCAGCTGGGCCGGGACAGGGGGCTACGAGCAGTACTTC. Protein sequence: CASSWAGTGGYEQYF.

This clonotype has a handful of counts. The J gene is TRBJ1-5, the V gene TRBV12-3 or TRBV12-4; TRBD1 matches 8 bases. V was pared by 6 bases and J by 7 bases, with 8 bases of the junction left unmatched. The CDR3 consists of 14 residues. The CDR3 bases are TGTGCCAGCAGGGAGGGGACAGGCGGGCAGCCCCAGCATTTT. Translated, it gives CASREGTGGQPQHF.

The V call is TRBV6-5, the J call TRBJ2-1; 7 bases align to TRBD1. Germline loops: CDR1 MNHEY, CDR2 SVGAGI. Germline trimming cut 3 bases from V and 4 bases from J; bases unmatched to any gene: 3. This CDR3 region has 14 residues. The DNA of the CDR3 is TGTGCCAGCAGTTATACAGGGGAATACAATGAGCAGTTCTTC. It codes for CASSYTGEYNEQFF.

The table lists this clonotype with many counts. The chain uses TRBV2 and TRBJ2-1, with D hard to call. Germline values: CDR1 SNHLY, CDR2 FYNNEI. This CDR3 contains 12 residues. Trimming removed 1 base from V and 5 bases from J, with 3 bases in between. The CDR3 reads CASSEDDNEQFF. The CDR3 nucleotides read TGTGCCAGCAGTGAAGATGACAATGAGCAGTTCTTC.

This chain joins TRBV29-1 and TRBJ2-2; 7 nucleotides match TRBD1. Germline V gives CDR1 SQVTM, CDR2 ANQGSEA. The CDR3 runs to 15 residues. J lost 6 bases, V lost 3 bases, and 10 bases had no gene match. CDR3 loop: CSVEGTEAGPGELFF. DNA for the CDR3: TGCAGCGTTGAGGGGACAGAGGCTGGACCCGGGGAGCTGTTTTTT.

This clonotype appeared many times. The chain employs TRBV6-1 and TRBJ2-7; the match to TRBD1 covers 11 bases. The trim removed 8 bases at V and 2 bases at J, leaving 8 bases unmatched. The CDR3 has 15 amino acids. The V gene's germline CDR1 is MNHNS and CDR2 SASEGT. Here the CDR3 reads CASGEAGQGAYEQYF. The CDR3 bases are TGTGCCAGCGGCGAAGCGGGACAGGGGGCCTACGAGCAGTACTTC.

V usage is TRBV4-1 and J usage is TRBJ1-5; TRBD1 is a possible D gene (5 bases). The CDR3 totals 16 residues. CDR1 and CDR2 (germline): MGHRA, YSYEKL. The V end was cut by 0 bases, the J end by 3 bases, with 12 bases between. The CDR3, as DNA: TGCGCCAGCAGCCAAGATGGGGGACGGACCAATCAGCCCCAGCATTTT. Amino acid sequence: CASSQDGGRTNQPQHF.

This clonotype has at least ten counts. The gene calls are TRBV12-3 or TRBV12-4 and TRBJ1-5; 7 bases are a match to TRBD1. This CDR3 comprises 15 residues. The V and J ends lost 6 bases and 0 bases, in that order; junction bases with no gene match: 5. The CDR3 region is CASSTGEYSNQPQHF. The CDR3 coding sequence is TGTGCCAGCAGCACAGGGGAATATAGCAATCAGCCCCAGCATTTT.

The chain has TRBV29-1 and TRBJ1-5, with D perhaps matching TRBD1 (5 bases). CDR3 length: 13 residues. Germline loops: CDR1 SQVTM, CDR2 ANQGSEA. V was shortened by 1 base and J by 9 bases, with 13 bases between the two germline ends. Written as DNA, the CDR3 is TGCAGCGTTGAAGGGGACGGCGAGGGGCCCCAGCATTTT. Its translation: CSVEGDGEGPQHF.

This clonotype has at least ten counts. The V gene is TRBV2, the J gene TRBJ2-1, with TRBD2 matching 8 bases. The CDR3 has 15 amino acids. The germline V gene encodes CDR1 SNHLY and CDR2 FYNNEI. V dropped 6 bases and J dropped 0; count of bases not matched to a gene: 4. DNA of the CDR3: TGTGCCAGCAGGAACGGGAGGGCCTCCTACAATGAGCAGTTCTTC. Protein product: CASRNGRASYNEQFF.

Concerning this clonotype: One end of the junction fails to match germline, which may point to a read error. The chain couples TRBV2 to TRBJ2-4; 10 bases match TRBD1. This CDR3 is built from 16 residues. The germline V gene encodes CDR1 SNHLY and CDR2 FYNNEI. In DNA form, the CDR3 reads TGTACCAGCAGTGAATCTCGGGGACAGGGGAAAAACATTCAGTACTTC. The encoded protein is CTSSESRGQGKNIQYF.

This clonotype has ten or more counts. V is TRBV11-2 and J is TRBJ1-2; a possible D gene is TRBD1 (6 bases). In germline, CDR1 is SGHAT, CDR2 FQNNGV. CDR3 length: 12 amino acids. V lost 2 bases, J lost 8 bases, and 9 bases lay in between. The DNA for the CDR3 is TGTGCCAGCAGCTTAAGACAGGACGGCTACACCTTC. Translating gives CASSLRQDGYTF.

This clonotype was counted ten times or more. The genes are TRBV12-3 or TRBV12-4 and TRBJ2-3, with D uncertain. V gave up 7 bases and J gave up 3 bases, with 14 bases separating them. This CDR3 contains 14 residues. The CDR3 sequence: CASIGGKLTDTQYF. The CDR3 coding sequence is TGTGCCAGCATAGGTGGGAAGTTAACAGATACGCAGTATTTT.

This clonotype has only a few counts. The chain is built from TRBV9 and TRBJ1-3; no clear D. V was pared by 4 bases and J by 4 bases, with 6 bases between. The CDR3 covers 12 residues. CDR1 is SGDLS and CDR2 is YYNGEE in the germline V gene. Here the CDR3 reads CASSKVGNTIYF. The CDR3, as DNA: TGTGCCAGCAGCAAGGTGGGAAACACCATATATTTT. The full variable domain, in which reference TRBV9 and TRBJ1-3 provide the parts outside the CDR3, is DSGVTQTPKHLITATGQRVTLRCSPRSGDLSVYWYQQSLDQGLQFLIQYYNGEERAKGNILERFSAQQFPDLHSELNLSSLELGDSALYFCASSKVGNTIYFGEGSWLTVV.

With respect to this clonotype: Here the CDR3 omits its conserved ending phenylalanine or tryptophan, so a read error is the likely source. The rearrangement uses TRBV6-1 and TRBJ2-2, with 7 bases matching TRBD2. Germline CDR1 MNHNS, CDR2 SASEGT. This CDR3 is built from 16 residues. Trimming at V came to 7 bases and at J to 4 bases, leaving 12 bases not matched to a gene. The CDR3: CASTHGLLARTGELFS. In DNA, the CDR3 is TGTGCCAGCACCCACGGGTTACTAGCGCGCACCGGGGAGCTGTTTTCT.

In the case of this clonotype: This sequence may be a read error, since a much larger clone differs from it by one base. The chain recombines TRBV12-3 or TRBV12-4 with TRBJ2-1; TRBD2 matches at 12 bases. The CDR3 has 13 amino acids. With V trimmed by 6 bases and J by 6 bases, 0 bases remained unmatched. CDR3 protein: CASRTSGSNEQFF. Here the CDR3 DNA reads TGTGCCAGCAGGACTAGCGGGAGCAATGAGCAGTTCTTC.

The chain joins TRBV11-2 to TRBJ2-1; D gene uncertain. This CDR3 region has 19 residues. CDR1 is SGHAT and CDR2 is FQNNGV in the germline V gene. The V gene lost 2 bases and the J gene lost 3 bases, with 23 bases spanning the gap. DNA for the CDR3: TGTGCCAGCAGCTTAAGACCTCCGGCACCCGGTCAGGTCTACAATGAGCAGTTCTTC. Translating it yields CASSLRPPAPGQVYNEQFF.

This clonotype was counted many times. The V and J genes are TRBV18 and TRBJ2-1; 9 bases fit TRBD1. The trim removed 8 bases at V and 3 bases at J, leaving 5 bases unmatched. CDR3 size: 14 residues. Germline V lookup: CDR1 KGHSH, CDR2 LQKENI. The CDR3, as DNA: TGTGCCAGCGAAACAGGGGGCAGCTACAATGAGCAGTTCTTC. It is translated as CASETGGSYNEQFF.

Only a few counts were recorded for this clonotype. V gene TRBV9 combines with J gene TRBJ2-7; D not resolved. This CDR3 region has 12 residues. Germline V gene data show CDR1 as SGDLS and CDR2 as YYNGEE. The V end was cut by 0 bases, the J end by 5 bases, with 6 bases between. The CDR3 DNA sequence: TGTGCCAGCAGCGTAGTTGGGAACGAGCAGTACTTC. It is translated as CASSVVGNEQYF.

This clonotype occurred a few times. The DNA for the CDR3 is TGTGCCAGCAGCTTAACCCCGAACACCGGGGAGCTGTTTTTT. This encodes CASSLTPNTGELFF. The chain employs TRBV7-3 and TRBJ2-2; unclear D gene. The CDR3 extends over 14 amino acids. Germline values: CDR1 SGHTA, CDR2 FQGTGA. V dropped 0 bases and J dropped 0 bases, with 2 bases sitting between them. The variable domain in full, completed from reference TRBV7-3 and TRBJ2-2, reads GAGVSQTPSNKVTEKGKYVELRCDPISGHTALYWYRQSLGQGPEFLIYFQGTGAADDSGLPNDRFFAVRPEGSVSTLKIQRTERGDSAVYLCASSLTPNTGELFFGEGSRLTVL.

This clonotype was detected a few times. The gene calls are TRBV20-1 and TRBJ2-7, with TRBD1 matching 8 bases. J was trimmed by 0 bases and V by 7 bases; bases with no gene match: 8. This CDR3 region has 14 residues. Per germline, CDR1 DFQATT and CDR2 SNEGSKA (reference sequence). Here the CDR3 DNA reads TGCAGTGTCATTGACAGGGGAAGCTCCTACGAGCAGTACTTC. It is translated as CSVIDRGSSYEQYF.